Sequencing of this T cell receptor beta chain was carried out in a study of CD8+ T cells in alopecia areata. Starting from PBMCs, sorting isolated CD4+ and CD8+ T cells. To note about this clone: Its specificity is unknown.

cDNA prepared by RNA extraction and subsequent reverse transcription served as the template for sequencing. TCRdb's copy holds only in-frame clones and misses some; the assay was immunoSEQ multiplex PCR. The sample has 200,000 or so clones, roughly 50% seen once. The CDR3 runs 14 residues. The junction had 6 bases not matched to a gene; V was cut back by 2 bases and J by 8 bases. The V gene's germline CDR1 is LNHNV and CDR2 YYDKDF (reference sequence). Findings and caveats of the study: Sharing of TCR sequences between patients (possibly for HLA-related reasons) was less clear than in mice. For lesional scalp, especially alopecia totalis/universalis, clonality was higher than in normal scalp.

The chain couples TRBV15 to TRBJ1-2; 9 nucleotides agree with TRBD1. This TCR came from a human donor in good health. The specimen was CD8+ T cells sorted from blood. CDR3 nucleotide sequence: TGTGCCACCAGCAGAACTGACAGGGGGGGCGGCTACACCTTC. Translating gives CATSRTDRGGGYTF.